This TCR beta chain stems from a study of CD8 T cells in ankylosing spondylitis. Looked up from germline, CDR1 is SGHRS and CDR2 is YFSETQ. The germline V and J ends were trimmed by 4 bases and 6 bases, with 7 bases remaining between them. CDR3 length equals 12 residues. The study's findings and limits: Peripheral blood held disease-linked clones only at relatively low frequency, and these were CD8+. What appeared characteristic of ankylosing spondylitis blood was a TCR beta motif of eight or nine highly homologous variants.

One entry per CDR3 protein, called by TCRdb with MiXCR from the 5' RACE reads. The sample yields about 110,000 distinct CDR3 sequences, about 24% seen once. Note on this clonotype: What it binds is unknown.

The sequencing sample was made of synovial fluid, either unsorted or a sorted T cell fraction (not recorded which). The receptor was isolated from a male donor with ankylosing spondylitis. The V gene is TRBV5-1, the J gene TRBJ2-2, with D uncertain. The CDR3 DNA follows: TGCGCCAGCAGCGAAGCATCCGGGGAGCTGTTTTTT. Translating gives CASSEASGELFF.